One sample yielded the 27 T cell receptor beta chains listed below, sequenced in a study of T cell responses to AZD1222 COVID-19 vaccine. TCRdb's copy holds only in-frame clones and misses some; the assay was immunoSEQ multiplex PCR. This table has about 190,000 clones, around 87% appearing once. The sample here was peripheral blood, taken on day 0 of MenACWY control vaccination. The receptors were sampled from an adult in good health.

J is TRBJ2-7 and V is TRBV30, with D maybe TRBD2 (6 bases). Per germline, CDR1 GTSNPN and CDR2 SVGIG (reference sequence). The CDR3 covers 12 residues. V dropped 7 bases and J dropped 1 base, with 11 bases sitting between them. CDR3 in amino acids: CAYGRSSYEQYF. CDR3 coding DNA: TGTGCCTACGGGAGATCGTCCTACGAGCAGTACTTC.

The genes are TRBV30 and TRBJ2-5; tentatively, D is TRBD1 (5 bases). This CDR3 contains 15 residues. Trimming left V 4 bases short and J 5 bases short, with 20 bases between. The germline V gene encodes CDR1 GTSNPN and CDR2 SVGIG (reference sequence). CDR3 region: CAWNSRVGLWETQYF. CDR3 nucleotides: TGTGCCTGGAATAGTCGGGTGGGGCTGTGGGAGACCCAGTACTTC.

This CDR3 is CASSLSRGDTEAFF. The DNA of the CDR3 is TGTGCCAGCAGTCTAAGTCGGGGAGACACTGAAGCTTTCTTT. The rearrangement uses TRBV28 and TRBJ1-1, with D hard to call. Germline CDR1 MDHEN, CDR2 SYDVKM. The germline V and J ends were trimmed by 5 bases and 3 bases, with 13 bases remaining between them. The length of the CDR3 is 14 residues.

CDR3: CASSPGARGRVYNEQFF. CDR3 bases: TGTGCCAGCAGTCCGGGAGCAAGGGGGAGGGTCTACAATGAGCAGTTCTTC. This chain links TRBV7-8 with TRBJ2-1, with D possibly matching TRBD2 (7 bases). Between the trimmed V and J ends, which lost 6 bases and 3 bases, there was a span of 21 bases. The CDR3 has 17 residues. In germline, CDR1 is SGHVS, CDR2 FQNEAQ.

The chain employs TRBV7-2 and TRBJ2-7; 7 nucleotides agree with TRBD1. The CDR3 consists of 15 residues. The germline gives CDR1 SGHTA, CDR2 FQGNSA. J lost 4 bases, V lost 5 bases, and 11 bases had no gene match. The CDR3 region has the DNA TGTGCCAGCAGCCTAAAGGGGGCGCTTGGGTACGAGCAGTACTTC. This translates into CASSLKGALGYEQYF.

This clone was seen a single time. The J gene is TRBJ2-7, the V gene TRBV7-2; TRBD2 matches 7 bases. This CDR3 spans 16 amino acids. V dropped 1 base and J dropped 3; count of bases not matched to a gene: 9. Germline V gives CDR1 SGHTA, CDR2 FQGNSA. The CDR3 loop reads CASSLGSGEPLYEQYF. The CDR3 nucleotides are TGTGCCAGCAGCTTAGGAAGCGGGGAACCCCTCTACGAGCAGTACTTC.

This clone was seen just once. V gene TRBV20-1 combines with J gene TRBJ2-1, with TRBD2 matching 7 bases. This CDR3 has 13 amino acids. With 3 bases clipped from V and 6 bases from J, the junction kept 5 bases outside the gene matches. CDR1 is DFQATT, CDR2 SNEGSKA, per germline (reference sequence). DNA of the CDR3: TGCAGTGCTAGTGGGACTAAAGGCAATGAGCAGTTCTTC. This gives the protein CSASGTKGNEQFF.

This clone occurred a few times. DNA of the CDR3: TGTGCCAGCAGCTCCCCCGGGGAGCGGGACAAAAACATTCAGTACTTC. It is translated as CASSSPGERDKNIQYF. The genes are TRBV7-8 and TRBJ2-4; 7 positions agree with TRBD2. Trimming took 4 bases from V and 3 from J; bases not matched to a gene: 9. The CDR3 covers 16 residues. The germline V gene has CDR1 SGHVS and CDR2 FQNEAQ.

V and J are TRBV3-1 (or the pseudogene TRBV3-2) and TRBJ1-6; 8 bases are a match to TRBD1. The CDR3 runs 17 residues. Germline V gene sequence: CDR1 LGHDT, CDR2 YNNKEL (reference sequence). V was pared by 3 bases and J by 4 bases, with 8 bases of the junction left unmatched. For the CDR3, the DNA is TGTGCCAGCAGCCACCGCGATAGACAGGGGTATAATTCACCCCTCCACTTT. Translating it yields CASSHRDRQGYNSPLHF.

The genes are TRBV28 and TRBJ1-4; D call uncertain. V was pared by 6 bases and J by 11 bases, with 13 bases between. The CDR3 is 12 amino acids. Germline CDR1 and CDR2: MDHEN and SYDVKM. CDR3 DNA: TGTGCCAGCAGCACGCCCGGACGCAAACTGTTTTTT. Protein sequence: CASSTPGRKLFF.

The chain has TRBV2 and TRBJ2-1, with TRBD2 matching over 14 bases. Germline trimming cut 3 bases from V and 7 bases from J; bases unmatched to any gene: 2. The germline V gene has CDR1 SNHLY and CDR2 FYNNEI. The CDR3 spans 15 residues. The CDR3 sequence is CASSDWTSGGNEQFF. CDR3 nucleotides: TGTGCCAGCAGTGATTGGACTAGCGGGGGGAATGAGCAGTTCTTC.

The gene calls are TRBV10-1 and TRBJ1-5, with D uncertain. This CDR3 has 14 residues. In germline, CDR1 is WNHNN, CDR2 SYGVQD (reference sequence). Trimming took 6 bases from V and 2 from J, leaving 11 bases between them. Here the CDR3 reads CASRAVSRNQPQHF. CDR3 nucleotide sequence: TGCGCCAGCAGAGCCGTGAGCCGCAATCAGCCCCAGCATTTT.

This clone was recorded only once. The J gene is TRBJ2-1, the V gene TRBV5-1; 9 nucleotides line up with TRBD1. Germline assignment: CDR1 SGHRS and CDR2 YFSETQ. The CDR3 totals 16 residues. The J segment lost 0 bases and the V segment lost 4 bases, leaving 5 bases of the junction unmatched. The chain's CDR3 is CASSRDRGSSYNEQFF. The CDR3 region has the DNA TGCGCCAGCAGCCGTGACAGGGGGAGCTCCTACAATGAGCAGTTCTTC.

The CDR3 DNA follows: TGTGCCAGCATTTGGCGGGAGTCTGAGCAGTTCTTC. Amino acid sequence: CASIWRESEQFF. V and J are TRBV2 and TRBJ2-1; 7 nucleotides align to TRBD2. The CDR3 is 12 residues long. Trimming took 7 bases from V and 9 from J; bases not matched to a gene: 6. CDR1 is SNHLY and CDR2 is FYNNEI in the germline V gene.

This clone is a singleton in its sample. The chain uses TRBV29-1 and TRBJ2-3; no reliable D call. V dropped 5 bases and J dropped 1 base, with 10 bases sitting between them. Germline loops: CDR1 SQVTM, CDR2 ANQGSEA. CDR3 length: 13 amino acids. In nucleotides, the CDR3 is TGCAGCGTTACATCCCCGCGCACAGATACGCAGTATTTT. Protein sequence: CSVTSPRTDTQYF.

The chain uses TRBV27 and TRBJ2-7; 7 bases are shared with TRBD2. The V gene end was trimmed by 8 bases and the J gene end by 2 bases; junction bases not matched to a gene: 9. Germline V gene sequence: CDR1 MNHEY, CDR2 SMNVEV (reference sequence). This CDR3 region has 14 residues. CDR3 DNA: TGTGCCAGCGGCGCCGGGGGGAGCCCCTACGAGCAGTACTTC. Translation: CASGAGGSPYEQYF.

The chain recombines TRBV9 with TRBJ2-3; the D gene is possibly TRBD1 (6 bases). CDR1 and CDR2 from the germline V gene are SGDLS and YYNGEE. V lost 0 bases and J lost 4, with 15 bases in between. This CDR3 spans 16 amino acids. The CDR3 DNA sequence: TGTGCCAGCAGCGTAGGGACAGTCATGTGGGCAGATACGCAGTATTTT. Residues: CASSVGTVMWADTQYF.

The chain links TRBV5-6 to TRBJ2-7, with a possible D match to TRBD1 (5 bases). Germline values: CDR1 SGHDT, CDR2 YYEEEE. This CDR3 region has 14 residues. V dropped 0 bases and J dropped 2 bases, with 9 bases sitting between them. The CDR3 DNA follows: TGTGCCAGCAGCTTGGCCCAGGGTACCTACGAGCAGTACTTC. Translation: CASSLAQGTYEQYF.

The V call is TRBV28, the J call TRBJ1-5; 10 positions agree with TRBD1. The V gene end was trimmed by 3 bases and the J gene end by 0 bases; junction bases not matched to a gene: 2. Germline loops: CDR1 MDHEN, CDR2 SYDVKM. The CDR3 has 16 amino acids. CDR3 coding DNA: TGTGCCAGCAGTTTGGGACAGGGGACTAGCAATCAGCCCCAGCATTTT. It yields the protein CASSLGQGTSNQPQHF.

This chain links TRBV3-1 (or the pseudogene TRBV3-2) with TRBJ1-1; 8 nucleotides agree with TRBD1. The CDR3 extends over 16 amino acids. From germline, CDR1 is LGHDT and CDR2 YNNKEL (reference sequence). With 1 base clipped from V and 4 bases from J, the junction kept 8 bases outside the gene matches. This CDR3 is CASSQGVTGGFTEAFF. The CDR3, as DNA: TGTGCCAGCAGCCAAGGAGTAACAGGGGGATTCACTGAAGCTTTCTTT.

This chain joins TRBV11-2 and TRBJ1-2; D perhaps matches TRBD1 (5 bases). CDR3 size: 17 residues. V lost 0 bases and J lost 0, with 14 bases in between. Germline V gene data show CDR1 as SGHAT and CDR2 as FQNNGV. This CDR3 reads CASSLDGGIVSNYGYTF. The CDR3 nucleotides are TGTGCCAGCAGCTTAGATGGGGGGATCGTTTCTAACTATGGCTACACCTTC.

This chain uses TRBV28 with TRBJ2-1; 11 nucleotides match TRBD2. This CDR3 has 15 amino acids. Germline assignment: CDR1 MDHEN and CDR2 SYDVKM. After removal of 5 bases from V and 5 bases from J, the junction contained 5 bases not matched to a gene. Here the CDR3 reads CASSPRGLADNEQFF. CDR3 DNA sequence: TGTGCCAGCAGTCCAAGGGGACTAGCGGACAATGAGCAGTTCTTC.

The chain links TRBV27 to TRBJ2-3; D perhaps matches TRBD2 (6 bases). The CDR3 sequence is 15 residues long. V was trimmed by 6 bases and J by 4 bases, leaving 17 bases between them. The V gene's germline CDR1 is MNHEY and CDR2 SMNVEV (reference sequence). CDR3 sequence reads: CASSLSGRDSDTQYF. The CDR3 DNA reads TGTGCCAGCAGCCTCTCCGGGCGGGACTCAGATACGCAGTATTTT.

This clone showed up just once. The chain couples TRBV2 to TRBJ2-6; the D is unclear. This CDR3 contains 15 residues. Trimming took 5 bases from V and 2 from J, leaving 10 bases between them. Germline loops: CDR1 SNHLY, CDR2 FYNNEI. CDR3: CASSLTNPGANVLTF. As DNA, the CDR3 is TGTGCCAGCAGTCTGACCAATCCTGGGGCCAACGTCCTGACTTTC.

The chain couples TRBV9 to TRBJ1-3; the D gene is possibly TRBD1 (5 bases). The CDR3 runs 17 residues. Germline-derived CDR1 and CDR2 are SGDLS and YYNGEE. V was shortened by 4 bases and J by 3 bases, with 20 bases between the two germline ends. CDR3: CASSPSAGRQFGNTIYF. The CDR3 DNA reads as TGTGCCAGCAGCCCCTCGGCGGGGCGGCAATTTGGAAACACCATATATTTT.

The chain has TRBV2 and TRBJ1-2, with D possibly being TRBD1 (6 bases). The CDR3 is 13 amino acids. Germline-derived CDR1 and CDR2 are SNHLY and FYNNEI. V lost 6 bases and J lost 2, with 10 bases in between. This chain's CDR3 is CASSPGQNYGYTF. The CDR3 coding sequence is TGTGCCAGCAGCCCCGGACAGAACTATGGCTACACCTTC.

The chain has TRBV4-2 and TRBJ2-1, with 8 positions matching TRBD2. V dropped 1 base and J dropped 8; count of bases not matched to a gene: 7. The CDR3 is 15 amino acids. Per the germline V gene, CDR1 is LGHNA and CDR2 is YNFKEQ. The DNA for the CDR3 is TGTGCCAGCAGCCAAGGCCGGGGGGGCCCCCATGAGCAGTTCTTC. It translates to CASSQGRGGPHEQFF.